The TCR beta chain described here comes from a study of blood T cells in healthy people across ages. Germline-derived CDR1 and CDR2 are DFQATT and SNEGSKA (reference sequence). This CDR3 is built from 15 residues. V trimming: 0 bases; J trimming: 4 bases; junction bases outside the gene matches: 7. Isolation recovered at least 6 million PBMCs from every sample. Total RNA amounts of at least 5 micrograms were extracted per sample. Then a second PCR, running roughly 7 to 11 cycles, was carried out with a sample-barcoded 5' primer and a J-beta primer mix. A template-switch adaptor containing 12 random nucleotides labeled each cDNA molecule. TCRdb processed the 5' RACE reads anew with MiXCR; each CDR3 protein has one entry. This sample has 800,000 to 900,000 distinct CDR3 sequences, with 60% to 80% found just once.

The chain joins TRBV20-1 to TRBJ1-2, with TRBD1 matching 8 bases. The material sequenced was blood. The TCR comes from a man aged 30 to 45 in good health. The DNA for the CDR3 is TGCAGTGCTAGAGATGGCAGGGGGCGAGGCTATGGCTACACCTTC. This codes for CSARDGRGRGYGYTF.